This TCR beta chain was retrieved from a study of blood T cell repertoires in COVID-19. Study information: The cDNA or gDNA used as material had been derived from T cells, B-cell-depleted T cells, or PBMCs.

The CDR3 totals 11 residues. The germline V gene has CDR1 MNHEY and CDR2 SVGAGI. V gave up 10 bases and J gave up 8 bases, with 11 bases separating them. How the authors handled the data: Counts of nucleated cells, estimated from reference gene primer amplification, were obtained. Produced via immunoSEQ multiplex PCR; TCRdb's table is partial and in-frame only. The V and J calls and clone size come from that table; D and trimming were worked out from the DNA. In the table there are a few hundred thousand clones, 70% to 90% of which are singletons. V gene TRBV6-5 combines with J gene TRBJ2-2, with a weak D call TRBD2 (5 bases). The receptor was isolated from a woman aged 40 to 50 with acute COVID-19. Material for sequencing was PBMCs or T cells enriched from blood (not recorded which). The CDR3 protein is CATSRGGELFF. The CDR3 nucleotides read TGTGCCACCTCGCGAGGGGGGGAGCTGTTTTTT.